This T cell receptor beta chain was observed in a study of cytomegalovirus exposure and HLA in healthy donors. This CDR3 has 12 residues. CDR1 is GTSNPN, CDR2 SVGIG, per germline (reference sequence). Germline trimming cut 2 bases from V and 6 bases from J; bases unmatched to any gene: 2. PCR amplification relied on 60 Vbeta primers (plus 13 Jbeta primers). Clones were read by immunoSEQ multiplex PCR, and TCRdb kept only the in-frame ones, dropping some. This sample carries 35,000 to 45,000 clones, with about 4.2% going to the ten biggest clones. The material sequenced was PBMCs. This TCR was sampled from a male donor in good health and CMV-seronegative. V gene TRBV30 combines with J gene TRBJ1-1; 8 bases are a match to TRBD1. This CDR3 is CAWSHRGSEAFF. CDR3 DNA sequence: TGTGCCTGGAGTCACAGGGGGTCTGAAGCTTTCTTT.